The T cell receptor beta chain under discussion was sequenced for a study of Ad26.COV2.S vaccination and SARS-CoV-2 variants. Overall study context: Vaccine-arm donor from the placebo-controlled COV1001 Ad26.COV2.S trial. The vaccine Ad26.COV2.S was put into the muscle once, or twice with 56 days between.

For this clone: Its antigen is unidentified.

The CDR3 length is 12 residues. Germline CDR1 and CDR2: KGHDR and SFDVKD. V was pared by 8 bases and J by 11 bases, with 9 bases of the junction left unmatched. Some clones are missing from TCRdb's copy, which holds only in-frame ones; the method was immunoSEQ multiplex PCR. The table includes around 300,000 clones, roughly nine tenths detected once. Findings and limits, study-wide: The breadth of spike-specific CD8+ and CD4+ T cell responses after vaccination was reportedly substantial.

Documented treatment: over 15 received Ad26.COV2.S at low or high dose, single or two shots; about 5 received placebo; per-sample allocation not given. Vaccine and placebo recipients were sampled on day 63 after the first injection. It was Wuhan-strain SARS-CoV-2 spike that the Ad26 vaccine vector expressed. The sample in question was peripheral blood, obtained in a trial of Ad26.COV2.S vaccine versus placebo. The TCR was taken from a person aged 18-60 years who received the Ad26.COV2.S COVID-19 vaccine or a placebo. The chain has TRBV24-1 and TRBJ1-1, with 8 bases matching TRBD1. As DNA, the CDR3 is TGTGCCACCACCAGTCCGACAGGGGACGCTTTCTTT. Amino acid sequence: CATTSPTGDAFF.